This TCR beta chain was documented in a study of control samples from healthy donors and cancer patients. With V trimmed by 4 bases and J by 1 base, 7 bases remained unmatched. This CDR3 has 16 residues. Germline CDR1 and CDR2: SGHRS and YFSETQ. Assay used: immunoSEQ multiplex PCR; TCRdb lists only in-frame clones, some missing. The sample has 90,000 or so clones, 88% seen once; the top ten hold about an eighth. This sequence originates from a woman in her 70s in good health. The rearrangement joins TRBV5-1 to TRBJ2-5; 10 nucleotides line up with TRBD2. The sequencing sample was made of blood. Written as DNA, the CDR3 is TGCGCCAGCAGCCCGGGGGCTAGCGGGGGCCAAGAGACCCAGTACTTC. Translating it yields CASSPGASGGQETQYF.